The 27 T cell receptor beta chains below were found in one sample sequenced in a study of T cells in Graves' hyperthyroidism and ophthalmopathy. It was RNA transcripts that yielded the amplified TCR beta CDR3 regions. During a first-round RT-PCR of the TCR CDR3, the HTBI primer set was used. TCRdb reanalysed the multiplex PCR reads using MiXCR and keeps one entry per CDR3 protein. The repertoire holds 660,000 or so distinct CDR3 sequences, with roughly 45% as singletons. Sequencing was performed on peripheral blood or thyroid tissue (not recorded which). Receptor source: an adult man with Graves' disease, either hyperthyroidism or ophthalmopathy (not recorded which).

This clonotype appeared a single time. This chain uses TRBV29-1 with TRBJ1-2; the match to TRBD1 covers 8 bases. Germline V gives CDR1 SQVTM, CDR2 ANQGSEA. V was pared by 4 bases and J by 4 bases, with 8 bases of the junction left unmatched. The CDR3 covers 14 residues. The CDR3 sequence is CSVAPGGGGYGYTF. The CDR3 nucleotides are TGCAGCGTTGCCCCAGGGGGCGGAGGCTATGGCTACACCTTC.

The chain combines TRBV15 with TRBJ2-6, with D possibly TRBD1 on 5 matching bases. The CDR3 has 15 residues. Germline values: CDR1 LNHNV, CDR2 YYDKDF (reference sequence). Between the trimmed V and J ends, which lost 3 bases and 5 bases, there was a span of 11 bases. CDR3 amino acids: CATSSLGARANVLTF. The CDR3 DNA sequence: TGTGCCACCAGCAGCTTAGGGGCCAGGGCCAACGTCCTGACTTTC.

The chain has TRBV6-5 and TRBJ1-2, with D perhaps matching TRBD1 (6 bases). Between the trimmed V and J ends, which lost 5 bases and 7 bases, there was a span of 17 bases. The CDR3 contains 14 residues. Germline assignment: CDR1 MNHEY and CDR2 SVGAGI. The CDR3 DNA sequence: TGTGCCAGCAGTGGGCAGGGGCTGGCGATTGGCTACACCTTC. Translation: CASSGQGLAIGYTF.

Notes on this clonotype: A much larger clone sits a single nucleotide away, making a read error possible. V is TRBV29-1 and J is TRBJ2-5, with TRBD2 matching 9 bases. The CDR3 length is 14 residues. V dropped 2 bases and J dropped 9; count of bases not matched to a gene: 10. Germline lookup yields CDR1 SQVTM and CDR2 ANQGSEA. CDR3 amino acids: CSVEWRAGGRSQYF. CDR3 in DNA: TGCAGCGTTGAATGGCGGGCGGGAGGGCGGTCCCAGTACTTC.

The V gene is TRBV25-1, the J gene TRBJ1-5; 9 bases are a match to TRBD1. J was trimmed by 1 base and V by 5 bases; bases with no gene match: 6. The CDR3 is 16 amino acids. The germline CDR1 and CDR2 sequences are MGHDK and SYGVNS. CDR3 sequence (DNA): TGTGCCAGCAGTTTACGGGACAGGGTAAGCAATCAGCCCCAGCATTTT. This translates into CASSLRDRVSNQPQHF.

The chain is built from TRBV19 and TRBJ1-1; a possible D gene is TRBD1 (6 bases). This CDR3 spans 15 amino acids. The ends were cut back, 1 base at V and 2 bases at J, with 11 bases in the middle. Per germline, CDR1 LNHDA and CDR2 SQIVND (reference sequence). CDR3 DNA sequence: TGTGCCAGTAGTATAGCCCCAGGGGTTAACACTGAAGCTTTCTTT. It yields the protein CASSIAPGVNTEAFF.

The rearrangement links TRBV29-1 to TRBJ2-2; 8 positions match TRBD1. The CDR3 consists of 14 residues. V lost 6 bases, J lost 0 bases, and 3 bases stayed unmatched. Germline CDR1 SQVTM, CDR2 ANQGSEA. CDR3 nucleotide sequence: TGCAGCGTCCAGGGACAGGCGAACACCGGGGAGCTGTTTTTT. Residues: CSVQGQANTGELFF.

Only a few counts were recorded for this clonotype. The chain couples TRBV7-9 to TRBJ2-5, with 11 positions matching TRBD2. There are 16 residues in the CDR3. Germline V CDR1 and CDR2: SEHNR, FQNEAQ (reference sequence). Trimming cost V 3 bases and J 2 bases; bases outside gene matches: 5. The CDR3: CASSFGGLAVQETQYF. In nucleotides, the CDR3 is TGTGCCAGCAGCTTCGGGGGACTAGCGGTACAAGAGACCCAGTACTTC. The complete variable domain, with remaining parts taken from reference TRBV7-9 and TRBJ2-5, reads DTGVSQNPRHKITKRGQNVTFRCDPISEHNRLYWYRQTLGQGPEFLTYFQNEAQLEKSRLLSDRFSAERPKGSFSTLEIQRTEQGDSAMYLCASSFGGLAVQETQYFGPGTRLLVL.

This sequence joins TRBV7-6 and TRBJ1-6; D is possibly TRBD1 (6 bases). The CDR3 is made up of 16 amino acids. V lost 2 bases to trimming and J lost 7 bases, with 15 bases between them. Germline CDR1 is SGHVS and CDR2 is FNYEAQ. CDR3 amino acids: CASSLQGHGSNSPLHF. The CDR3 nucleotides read TGTGCCAGCAGCTTACAGGGGCACGGGAGCAATTCACCCCTCCACTTT.

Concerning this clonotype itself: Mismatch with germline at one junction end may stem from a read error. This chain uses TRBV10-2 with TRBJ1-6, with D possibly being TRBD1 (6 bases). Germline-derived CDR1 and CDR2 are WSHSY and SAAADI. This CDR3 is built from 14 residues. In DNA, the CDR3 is TGTGCCAGCAGTGTTGGGGGGGCGGATACACCCCTCCACTTT. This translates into CASSVGGADTPLHF.

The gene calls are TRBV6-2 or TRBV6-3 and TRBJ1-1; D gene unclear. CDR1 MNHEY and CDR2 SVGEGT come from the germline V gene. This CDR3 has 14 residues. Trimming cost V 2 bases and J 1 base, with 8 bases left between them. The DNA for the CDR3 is TGTGCCAGCAGTTACCAACTGACGAACACTGAAGCTTTCTTT. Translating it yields CASSYQLTNTEAFF.

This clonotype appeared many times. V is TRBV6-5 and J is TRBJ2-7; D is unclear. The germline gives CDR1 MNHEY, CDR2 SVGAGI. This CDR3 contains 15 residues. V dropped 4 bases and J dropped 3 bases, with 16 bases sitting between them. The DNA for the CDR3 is TGTGCCAGCAGTTTTCAGCAGAGCACGGGCTACGAGCAGTACTTC. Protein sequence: CASSFQQSTGYEQYF.

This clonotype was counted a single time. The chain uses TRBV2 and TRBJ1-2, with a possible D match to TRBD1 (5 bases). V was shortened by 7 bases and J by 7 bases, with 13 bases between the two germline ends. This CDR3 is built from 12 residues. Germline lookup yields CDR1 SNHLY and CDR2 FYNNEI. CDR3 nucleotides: TGTGCCAGCACCGACGGGACGACTGGCTACACCTTC. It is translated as CASTDGTTGYTF.

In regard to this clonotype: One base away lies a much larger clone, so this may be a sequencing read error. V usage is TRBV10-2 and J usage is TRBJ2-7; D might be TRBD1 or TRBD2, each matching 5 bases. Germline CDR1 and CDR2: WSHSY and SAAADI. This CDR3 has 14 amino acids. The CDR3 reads CASSDPGPPFERYF. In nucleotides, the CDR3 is TGCGCCAGCAGTGATCCGGGACCGCCTTTCGAGCGGTACTTC.

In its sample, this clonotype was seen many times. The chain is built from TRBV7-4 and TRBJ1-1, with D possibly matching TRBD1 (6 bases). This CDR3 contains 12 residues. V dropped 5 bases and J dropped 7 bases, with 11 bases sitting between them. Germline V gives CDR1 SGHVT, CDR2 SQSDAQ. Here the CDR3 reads CASSPEGGEAFF. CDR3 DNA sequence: TGTGCCAGCAGCCCTGAGGGGGGTGAAGCTTTCTTT.

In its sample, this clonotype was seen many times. CDR3 DNA sequence: TGCAGTGCTATTAGCCAGGGGGGCTCCTACGAGCAGTACTTC. It codes for CSAISQGGSYEQYF. The J gene is TRBJ2-7, the V gene TRBV20-1; maybe TRBD1 (7 bases). The CDR3 is 14 residues long. Looked up from germline, CDR1 is DFQATT and CDR2 is SNEGSKA (reference sequence). The ends were cut back, 4 bases at V and 0 bases at J, with 13 bases in the middle.

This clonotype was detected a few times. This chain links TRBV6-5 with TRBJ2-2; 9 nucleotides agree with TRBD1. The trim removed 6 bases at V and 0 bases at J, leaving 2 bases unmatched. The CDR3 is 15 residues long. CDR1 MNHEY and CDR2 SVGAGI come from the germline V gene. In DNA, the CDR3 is TGTGCCAGCAGGCGGACAGGGGCGAACACCGGGGAGCTGTTTTTT. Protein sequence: CASRRTGANTGELFF.

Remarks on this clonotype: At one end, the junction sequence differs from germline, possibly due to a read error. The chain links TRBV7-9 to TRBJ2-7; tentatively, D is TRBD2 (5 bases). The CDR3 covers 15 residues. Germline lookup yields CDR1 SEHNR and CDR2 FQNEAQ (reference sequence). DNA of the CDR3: TGTGCCGGCAGCCCTGTATTTGAGGGAACCTACGAGCAGTACTTC. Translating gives CAGSPVFEGTYEQYF.

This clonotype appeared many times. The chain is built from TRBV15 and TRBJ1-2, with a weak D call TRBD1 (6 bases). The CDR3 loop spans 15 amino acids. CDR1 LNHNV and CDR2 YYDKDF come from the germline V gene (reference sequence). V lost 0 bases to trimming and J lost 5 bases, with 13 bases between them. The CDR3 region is CATSRDVGHLYGYTF. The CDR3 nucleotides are TGTGCCACCAGCAGAGATGTGGGACACCTTTATGGCTACACCTTC.

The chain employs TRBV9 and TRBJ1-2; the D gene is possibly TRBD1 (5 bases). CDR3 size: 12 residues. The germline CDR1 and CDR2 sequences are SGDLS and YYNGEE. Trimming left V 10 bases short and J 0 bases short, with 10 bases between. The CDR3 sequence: CASLTANYGYTF. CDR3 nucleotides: TGTGCCTCCCTGACAGCTAACTATGGCTACACCTTC. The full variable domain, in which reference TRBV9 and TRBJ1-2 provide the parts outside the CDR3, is DSGVTQTPKHLITATGQRVTLRCSPRSGDLSVYWYQQSLDQGLQFLIQYYNGEERAKGNILERFSAQQFPDLHSELNLSSLELGDSALYFCASLTANYGYTFGSGTRLTVV.

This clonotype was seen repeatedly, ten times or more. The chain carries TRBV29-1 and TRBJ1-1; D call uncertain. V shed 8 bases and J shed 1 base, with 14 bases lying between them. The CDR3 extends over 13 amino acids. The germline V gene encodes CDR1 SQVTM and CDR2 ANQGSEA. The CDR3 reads CSSSHSSNTEAFF. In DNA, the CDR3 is TGCAGCAGCTCGCACAGTTCGAACACTGAAGCTTTCTTT.

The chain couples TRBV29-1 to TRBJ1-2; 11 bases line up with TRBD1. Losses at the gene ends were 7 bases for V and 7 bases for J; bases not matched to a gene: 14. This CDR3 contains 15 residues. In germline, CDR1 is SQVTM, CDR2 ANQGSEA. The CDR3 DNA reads TGCAGCGAACTTGAGTATCGGACAGGGGGCTGTGGCTACACCTTC. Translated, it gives CSELEYRTGGCGYTF.

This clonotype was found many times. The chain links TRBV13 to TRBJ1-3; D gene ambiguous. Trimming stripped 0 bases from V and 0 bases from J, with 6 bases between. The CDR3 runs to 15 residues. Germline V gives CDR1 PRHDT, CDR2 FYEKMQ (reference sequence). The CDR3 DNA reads TGTGCCAGCAGCTTAGGTGCGGGCTCTGGAAACACCATATATTTT. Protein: CASSLGAGSGNTIYF. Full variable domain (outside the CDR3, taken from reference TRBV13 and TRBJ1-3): AAGVIQSPRHLIKEKRETATLKCYPIPRHDTVYWYQQGPGQDPQFLISFYEKMQSDKGSIPDRFSAQQFSDYHSELNMSSLELGDSALYFCASSLGAGSGNTIYFGEGSWLTVV.

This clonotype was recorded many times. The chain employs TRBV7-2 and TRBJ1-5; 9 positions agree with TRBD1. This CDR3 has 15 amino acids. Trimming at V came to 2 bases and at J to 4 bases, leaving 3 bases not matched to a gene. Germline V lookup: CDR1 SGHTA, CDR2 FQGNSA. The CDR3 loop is CASSLYGTGNQPQHF. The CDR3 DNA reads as TGTGCCAGCAGCTTATACGGGACAGGGAATCAGCCCCAGCATTTT.

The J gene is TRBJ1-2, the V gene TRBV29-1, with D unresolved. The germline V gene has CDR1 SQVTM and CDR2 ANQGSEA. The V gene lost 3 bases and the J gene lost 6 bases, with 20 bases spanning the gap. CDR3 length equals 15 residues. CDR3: CSVERGAGLTDGYTF. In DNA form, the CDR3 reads TGCAGCGTTGAGCGTGGTGCGGGGTTGACTGATGGCTACACCTTC. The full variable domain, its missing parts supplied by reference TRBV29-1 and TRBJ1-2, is SAVISQKPSRDICQRGTSLTIQCQVDSQVTMMFWYRQQPGQSLTLIATANQGSEATYESGFVIDKFPISRPNLTFSTLTVSNMSPEDSSIYLCSVERGAGLTDGYTFGSGTRLTVV.

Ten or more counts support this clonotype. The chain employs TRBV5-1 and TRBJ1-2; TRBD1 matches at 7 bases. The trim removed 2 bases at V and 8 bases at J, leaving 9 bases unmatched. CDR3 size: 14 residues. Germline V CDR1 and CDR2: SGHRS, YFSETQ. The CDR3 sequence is CASSFEGQGGGYTF. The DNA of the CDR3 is TGCGCCAGCAGCTTCGAGGGGCAGGGGGGAGGCTACACCTTC.

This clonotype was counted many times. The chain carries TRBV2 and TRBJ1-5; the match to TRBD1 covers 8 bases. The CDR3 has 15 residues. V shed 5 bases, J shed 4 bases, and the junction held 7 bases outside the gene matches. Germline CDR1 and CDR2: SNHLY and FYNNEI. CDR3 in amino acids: CASSQGQVGNQPQHF. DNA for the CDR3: TGTGCCAGCAGTCAGGGACAGGTTGGAAATCAGCCCCAGCATTTT.